A selection of T cell receptor beta chains follows, all from one sample in a study of T-cell memory formation after mild COVID-19. TCRdb independently ran MiXCR on the 5' RACE reads; one entry per CDR3 protein. The table has approximately 250,000 distinct CDR3 sequences, roughly 15% seen once. Sequencing was done on a sample of PBMCs or a T cell subset sorted from them (not recorded which). These receptors were taken from a man younger than 35 who had mild COVID-19 (a few samples of this study predate the infection). Cell type and time point are not known. Both conserved end residues are part of each CDR3. The D gene is left open where the match is weak. Only part of the rows carry a size: once, few, many, or a class if the clone is expanded.

J gene | V gene | clone size | D gene | CDR3 protein
TRBJ1-1 | TRBV28 | once | NA | CASSSLFEAFF
TRBJ1-2 | TRBV10-3 | few | TRBD1 | CAISGGQDYGYTF
TRBJ1-4 | TRBV6-1 | few | NA | CASRDYTLKLFF
TRBJ1-2 | TRBV4-3 | NA | NA | CASSQGSGGVYGYTF
TRBJ1-2 | TRBV9 | few | NA | CASSVGNTNYGYTF
TRBJ1-1 | TRBV6-5 | NA | NA | CASSYSEVNTEAFF
TRBJ1-6 | TRBV5-1 | few | TRBD1 | CASSFDRVRENSPLHF
TRBJ1-1 | TRBV6-1 | NA | NA | CASSDPLREAFF
TRBJ2-7 | TRBV18 | few | TRBD2 | CASSPGGEPSYEQYF
TRBJ2-3 | TRBV5-1 | many | NA | CASSRAFTDTQYF
TRBJ1-2 | TRBV9 | many | NA | CASAKGVEDYGYTF
TRBJ2-7 | TRBV6-5 | few | NA | CASSYSGGEQYF
TRBJ1-6 | TRBV12-3/TRBV12-4 | NA | TRBD1 | CASSREGAVNSPLHF
TRBJ2-3 | TRBV20-1 | few | NA | CSARGEDTQYF
TRBJ1-2 | TRBV5-5 | NA | NA | CASLERPVRYGYTF
TRBJ2-2 | TRBV29-1 | NA | NA | CSARGSQNTGELFF
TRBJ1-3 | TRBV20-1 | NA | NA | CSAQQSSGNTIYF
TRBJ1-2 | TRBV6-2/TRBV6-3 | NA | NA | CASSHGSGYGYTF
TRBJ2-2 | TRBV12-3/TRBV12-4 | NA | TRBD2 | CASSRAGSVVAGELFF
TRBJ1-6 | TRBV4-3 | NA | NA | CASSQVKDSPLHF
TRBJ1-6 | TRBV7-2 | NA | NA | CASSLNRVFSSPLHF
TRBJ2-5 | TRBV15 | NA | TRBD2 | CATSSPWKGLALEETQYF
TRBJ2-6 | TRBV4-3 | few | TRBD2 | CASSQDISGAFSGANVLTF
TRBJ1-2 | TRBV12-3/TRBV12-4 | NA | NA | CASSQSGGGYTF
TRBJ1-2 | TRBV7-2 | NA | TRBD1 | CASSFTGDYGYTF